These 26 T cell receptor beta chains were all obtained from the same sample, sequenced in a study of CD8 T cells in ankylosing spondylitis (dated by TCRdb to between 2016 and 2019). Paper-wide results and their limitations: A TCR beta motif of eight highly homologous amino acid variants appeared characteristic of blood from ankylosing spondylitis patients.

These TCRs' antigens remain unknown. Preparation of the library involved 5' RACE. TCRdb names Illumina HiSeq 2500 as the instrument used. The public reads were run again by TCRdb, first through fastp at Q25 and then through MiXCR, and only productive beta chains were kept. Identical CDR3 proteins give one entry, which carries the most common genes and DNA. The sample table contains 100,000 or so distinct CDR3 sequences; only one count was recorded for about 9% of them. Over 25% of the sample comes from the top ten. Source material: blood, either unsorted or a sorted T cell fraction (not recorded which). All receptors come from a male donor with ankylosing spondylitis.

V gene TRBV24-1 combines with J gene TRBJ1-5; tentative D call: TRBD1 (5 bases). This CDR3 comprises 14 residues. The germline V gene encodes CDR1 KGHDR and CDR2 SFDVKD. Trimming removed 6 bases from V and 3 bases from J, with 11 bases in between. The CDR3: CATSNQGTNQPQHF. For the CDR3, the DNA is TGTGCCACCAGTAATCAGGGTACCAATCAGCCCCAGCATTTT.

This clonotype was seen at least ten times. This chain connects TRBV7-2 to TRBJ2-1, with 8 nucleotides matching TRBD2. V lost 5 bases to trimming and J lost 5 bases; unmatched junction nucleotides: 8. The germline V gene encodes CDR1 SGHTA and CDR2 FQGNSA. This CDR3 comprises 15 residues. Here the CDR3 reads CASSPWSGSNNEQFF. CDR3 DNA: TGTGCCAGCAGCCCTTGGAGCGGGAGCAACAATGAGCAGTTCTTC.

As for this clonotype: One base away lies a much larger clone, so this may be a sequencing read error. The chain is built from TRBV3-1 and TRBJ2-1, with a possible D match to TRBD2 (6 bases). The V gene's germline CDR1 is LGHDT and CDR2 YNNKEL (reference sequence). This CDR3 region has 13 residues. The CDR3 sequence is CASRQEGEDEQFF. CDR3 nucleotides: TGTGCCAGCAGACAAGAAGGGGAGGATGAGCAGTTCTTC.

The rearrangement links TRBV13 to TRBJ2-1, with 10 bases aligning to TRBD2. CDR3 length: 15 residues. Germline V CDR1 and CDR2: PRHDT, FYEKMQ (reference sequence). V lost 5 bases, J lost 5 bases, and 6 bases stayed unmatched. This CDR3 is CASSPLAGVDNEQFF. For the CDR3, the DNA is TGTGCCAGCAGCCCCCTAGCGGGAGTGGACAATGAGCAGTTCTTC.

This CDR3 reads CASSPQPGQGAVEQYF. In DNA form, the CDR3 reads TGTGCCAGCAGCCCCCAGCCGGGACAGGGGGCTGTCGAGCAGTACTTC. V usage is TRBV9 and J usage is TRBJ2-7; TRBD1 agrees at 12 bases. CDR3 length equals 16 residues. CDR1 SGDLS and CDR2 YYNGEE come from the germline V gene. The V gene end was trimmed by 4 bases and the J gene end by 6 bases; junction bases not matched to a gene: 11.

This clonotype was seen repeatedly, ten times or more. The chain recombines TRBV6-1 with TRBJ2-3; 8 nucleotides agree with TRBD2. CDR3 length: 14 residues. Trimming cost V 8 bases and J 3 bases; bases outside gene matches: 7. Germline CDR1 and CDR2: MNHNS and SASEGT. The CDR3: CASPPGGLTDTQYF. The CDR3 DNA reads as TGTGCCAGCCCTCCGGGAGGGCTAACAGATACGCAGTATTTT.

This clonotype was counted ten times or more. The chain has TRBV5-1 and TRBJ2-1, with D perhaps TRBD2 (5 bases). The germline gives CDR1 SGHRS, CDR2 YFSETQ. The CDR3 loop spans 17 amino acids. V was pared by 4 bases and J by 0 bases, with 17 bases between. The CDR3 DNA follows: TGCGCCAGCAGCCCGATTCCCGGGGATAGCTCCTACAATGAGCAGTTCTTC. As protein: CASSPIPGDSSYNEQFF.

With respect to this clonotype: The germline gene is not matched at one end of the junction; a read error may be the cause. This chain joins TRBV7-9 and TRBJ2-1; the D gene is possibly TRBD1 (5 bases). Germline V gene lookup returns CDR1 SEHNR and CDR2 FQNEAQ (reference sequence). This CDR3 has 15 residues. The CDR3 here is CASRPDSYSHNEQFF. The CDR3 nucleotides are TGTGCCAGCAGACCCGACAGTTACTCCCACAATGAGCAGTTCTTC.

This clonotype was counted only a few times. The chain is built from TRBV10-3 and TRBJ1-3; D unclear. V gave up 3 bases and J gave up 0 bases, with 6 bases separating them. The CDR3 runs 14 residues. The germline V gene has CDR1 ENHRY and CDR2 SYGVKD. In DNA form, the CDR3 reads TGTGCCATCAGTGACAACAGCTCTGGAAACACCATATATTTT. This encodes CAISDNSSGNTIYF.

This clonotype was seen many times. The V and J genes are TRBV27 and TRBJ1-2, with D tentatively TRBD1 (6 bases). The CDR3 length is 13 residues. V lost 5 bases, J lost 3 bases, and 10 bases lay in between. In germline, CDR1 is MNHEY, CDR2 SMNVEV (reference sequence). The CDR3 DNA reads as TGTGCCAGCAGTACGGGGACATACTATGGCTACACCTTC. Protein: CASSTGTYYGYTF.

The chain is built from TRBV20-1 and TRBJ1-5; no definite D call. The length of the CDR3 is 15 residues. Germline V gene sequence: CDR1 DFQATT, CDR2 SNEGSKA (reference sequence). V was pared by 3 bases and J by 3 bases, with 15 bases between. Written as DNA, the CDR3 is TGCAGTGCTAGTACGCAGTCAACTCTCAATCAGCCCCAGCATTTT. Translating it yields CSASTQSTLNQPQHF.

The chain combines TRBV9 with TRBJ1-5; D is possibly TRBD1 (6 bases). There are 14 residues in the CDR3. The V gene lost 0 bases and the J gene lost 6 bases, with 10 bases spanning the gap. Germline values: CDR1 SGDLS, CDR2 YYNGEE. The CDR3 DNA reads TGTGCCAGCAGCGTAGACACAGGGTCTCAGCCCCAGCATTTT. Protein: CASSVDTGSQPQHF.

As DNA, the CDR3 is TGTGCCAGCAGTCCGACAGGGGCAGCCTACAATGAGCAGTTCTTC. This gives the protein CASSPTGAAYNEQFF. The chain carries TRBV28 and TRBJ2-1; 8 nucleotides line up with TRBD1. The CDR3 runs 15 residues. The V gene's germline CDR1 is MDHEN and CDR2 SYDVKM. V lost 5 bases to trimming and J lost 2 bases; unmatched junction nucleotides: 5.

V gene TRBV7-9 combines with J gene TRBJ2-3, with a weak D call TRBD2 (6 bases). V was clipped by 3 bases and J by 1 base, with 11 bases between them. This CDR3 contains 15 residues. CDR1 SEHNR and CDR2 FQNEAQ come from the germline V gene (reference sequence). In nucleotides, the CDR3 is TGTGCCAGCAGCTTTTCGGGGGAGGGCACAGATACGCAGTATTTT. Its protein is CASSFSGEGTDTQYF.

This clonotype was seen many times. The rearrangement joins TRBV20-1 to TRBJ2-7; 8 bases line up with TRBD1. The CDR3 runs to 15 residues. V was pared by 0 bases and J by 0 bases, with 4 bases of the junction left unmatched. The germline V gene has CDR1 DFQATT and CDR2 SNEGSKA (reference sequence). The CDR3 DNA follows: TGCAGTGCTAGAGATTTGGACAGGGACTCCTACGAGCAGTACTTC. The encoded protein is CSARDLDRDSYEQYF.

The chain joins TRBV4-1 to TRBJ2-1, with a tentative D call TRBD2 (6 bases). Per the germline V gene, CDR1 is MGHRA and CDR2 is YSYEKL. V lost 7 bases to trimming and J lost 8 bases, with 18 bases between them. The CDR3 covers 14 residues. CDR3 coding DNA: TGCGCCAGCAAGGGACTTATAGGTTACGATGAGCAGTTCTTC. Its translation is CASKGLIGYDEQFF.

This clonotype came up many times. The rearrangement uses TRBV29-1 and TRBJ2-1; 15 bases agree with TRBD2. V dropped 3 bases and J dropped 4; count of bases not matched to a gene: 4. Germline CDR1 SQVTM, CDR2 ANQGSEA. CDR3 length equals 16 residues. The CDR3 reads CSVEGTSGRPYNEQFF. The CDR3 DNA is TGCAGCGTTGAGGGGACTAGCGGGAGGCCTTACAATGAGCAGTTCTTC.

The table lists this clonotype with a few counts. This rearrangement joins TRBV7-2 to TRBJ2-7; D unclear. V lost 8 bases to trimming and J lost 0 bases, with 20 bases between them. The germline V gene encodes CDR1 SGHTA and CDR2 FQGNSA. The CDR3 is made up of 16 amino acids. Here the CDR3 DNA reads TGTGCCAGCGCACCCTCGGGCGCGACGTTCTCCTACGAGCAGTACTTC. Its translation is CASAPSGATFSYEQYF.

This clonotype was observed a handful of times. V and J are TRBV7-9 and TRBJ2-1; D may match TRBD1 or TRBD2 (6 bases each). Germline values: CDR1 SEHNR, CDR2 FQNEAQ (reference sequence). The CDR3 is made up of 11 amino acids. Trimming removed 11 bases from V and 7 bases from J, with 12 bases in between. CDR3 DNA sequence: TGTGCCCCGGGGGCATGGAATGAGCAGTTCTTC. Translation gives CAPGAWNEQFF.

Notes on this clonotype: A read error may be the cause here, since a much bigger clone is one base away. CDR3 sequence: CASSQETCGTAEQYF. For the CDR3, the DNA is TGTGCCAGCAGCCAAGAAACTTGCGGGACTGCCGAGCAGTACTTC. The chain couples TRBV4-2 to TRBJ2-7; TRBD2 might be the D (6 bases). Germline CDR1 is LGHNA and CDR2 is YNFKEQ. V was cut by 0 bases and J by 6 bases, with 15 bases left in between. The length of the CDR3 is 15 residues.

This clonotype was seen only once. This sequence joins TRBV7-8 and TRBJ1-3, with no clear D. V lost 5 bases and J lost 3, with 14 bases in between. Germline-derived CDR1 and CDR2 are SGHVS and FQNEAQ. The CDR3 sequence is 15 residues long. CDR3 bases: TGTGCCAGCAGCGCAGGACCCGTTCATGGAAACACCATATATTTT. Translation gives CASSAGPVHGNTIYF.

This clonotype appeared a few times. The chain has TRBV10-3 and TRBJ1-2, with D unresolved. V was pared by 1 base and J by 3 bases, with 24 bases between. Germline values: CDR1 ENHRY, CDR2 SYGVKD. The CDR3 runs to 19 residues. The CDR3 here is CAISELWSAGGYLDYGYTF. The CDR3 DNA reads as TGTGCCATCAGTGAGTTATGGTCGGCAGGTGGATACTTGGACTATGGCTACACCTTC.

The J gene is TRBJ2-7, the V gene TRBV5-4, with D possibly called TRBD1 or TRBD2 (5 bases each). CDR1 and CDR2 (germline): SGHNT, YYREEE (reference sequence). Trimming took off 3 bases at V and 2 bases at J, with 12 bases between the two ends. The CDR3 consists of 14 residues. The CDR3 sequence: CASSSGLGPYEQYV. The DNA of the CDR3 is TGTGCCAGCAGCTCGGGGCTCGGTCCCTACGAGCAGTACGTC.

The CDR3: CASSRLAGDPLYNEQFF. The CDR3 nucleotides are TGTGCCAGCAGTCGGCTAGCGGGAGACCCCCTTTACAATGAGCAGTTCTTC. The chain carries TRBV7-8 and TRBJ2-1; 10 bases are a match to TRBD2. Losses at the gene ends were 6 bases for V and 4 bases for J; bases not matched to a gene: 12. Germline V gives CDR1 SGHVS, CDR2 FQNEAQ. The CDR3 runs 17 residues.

The V call is TRBV5-6, the J call TRBJ2-1; D not resolved. V was trimmed by 1 base and J by 8 bases, leaving 16 bases between them. In germline, CDR1 is SGHDT, CDR2 YYEEEE. The CDR3 extends over 15 amino acids. CDR3 sequence: CASSLLVVSTDEQFF. In DNA, the CDR3 is TGTGCCAGCAGCTTGCTGGTAGTGTCGACCGATGAGCAGTTCTTC. The variable domain in full, with the rest retrieved from reference TRBV5-6 and TRBJ2-1, is DAGVTQSPTHLIKTRGQQVTLRCSPKSGHDTVSWYQQALGQGPQFIFQYYEEEERQRGNFPDRFSGHQFPNYSSELNVNALLLGDSALYLCASSLLVVSTDEQFFGPGTRLTVL.

This clonotype appeared a few times. The chain joins TRBV2 to TRBJ1-2; D possibly corresponds to TRBD1 (5 bases). Germline values: CDR1 SNHLY, CDR2 FYNNEI. The CDR3 is 12 residues long. Deletions cut 10 bases from V and 7 bases from J, with 16 bases between. The CDR3 here is CATTFRGLGYTF. CDR3 in DNA: TGTGCCACCACCTTTAGGGGCCTTGGCTACACCTTC.